This T cell receptor (beta chain) came from a study of blood T cell repertoires in COVID-19. Across under 25 US areas, participants ranged in age from 18 to 89 years. Under the authors' procedure: Amplification from reference gene primers served as the basis for estimated nucleated cell counts. Sequencing was performed with immunoSEQ multiplex PCR; in TCRdb, only in-frame clones are kept and a portion is missing. V and J calls and clone size are as listed in that table; D and trimming were resolved from the DNA. The sample holds around 200,000 clones, 86% seen once. In germline, CDR1 is LNHDA, CDR2 SQIVND (reference sequence). The CDR3 runs to 18 residues. Germline trimming cut 5 bases from V and 0 bases from J; bases unmatched to any gene: 8.

The sequence came from a man in his forties or fifties with acute COVID-19. The chain is built from TRBV19 and TRBJ2-5; 14 positions agree with TRBD2. The sequencing sample was made of PBMCs or T cells enriched from blood (not recorded which). The CDR3, as DNA: TGTGCCAGTAGTTTAGGACTAGCGGGAGGAAGCAACCAAGAGACCCAGTACTTC. The encoded protein is CASSLGLAGGSNQETQYF.